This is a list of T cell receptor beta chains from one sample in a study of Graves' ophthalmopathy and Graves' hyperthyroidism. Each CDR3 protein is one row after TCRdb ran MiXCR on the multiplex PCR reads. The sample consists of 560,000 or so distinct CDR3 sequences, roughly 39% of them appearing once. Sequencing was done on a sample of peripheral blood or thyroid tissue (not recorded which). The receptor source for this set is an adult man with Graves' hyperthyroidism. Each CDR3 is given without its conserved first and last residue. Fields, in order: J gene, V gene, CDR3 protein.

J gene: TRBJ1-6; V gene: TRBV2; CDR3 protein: ASSVLGQGGSPLH
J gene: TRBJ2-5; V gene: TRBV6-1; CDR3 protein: ASSYGARGKETQY
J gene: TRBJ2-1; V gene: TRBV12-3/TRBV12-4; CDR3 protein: ASKIRGPTYNEQF
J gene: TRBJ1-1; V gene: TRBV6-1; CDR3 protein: ASRRLLSGNTEAF
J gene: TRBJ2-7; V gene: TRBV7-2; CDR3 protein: ASSFGQGIGEEQY
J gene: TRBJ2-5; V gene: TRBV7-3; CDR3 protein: ASSWGGGSETQY
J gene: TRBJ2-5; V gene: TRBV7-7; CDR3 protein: ASSRRRERSETQY
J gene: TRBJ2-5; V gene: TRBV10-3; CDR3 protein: AISESTLGETQY
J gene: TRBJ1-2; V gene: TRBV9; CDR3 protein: ASSSQGGGYT
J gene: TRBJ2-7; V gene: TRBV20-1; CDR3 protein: SAYVGLQSYEQY
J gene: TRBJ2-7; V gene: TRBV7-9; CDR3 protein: ASSDETGDQY
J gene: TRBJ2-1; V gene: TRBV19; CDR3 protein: ASSSGPSYNEQF
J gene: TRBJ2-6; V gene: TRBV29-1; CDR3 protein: SDQGPGANVLT
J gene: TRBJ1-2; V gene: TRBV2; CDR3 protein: ASSATNPRGRNYGYT
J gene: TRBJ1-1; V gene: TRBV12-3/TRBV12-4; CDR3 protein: ASENTEAF
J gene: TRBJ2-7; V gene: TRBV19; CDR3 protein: ASSIDRRTGSYEQY